The sequence of this TCR beta chain was determined in a study of CXCR3-negative and CXCR3-positive naive CD8 T cells. In preparing the TRB cDNA libraries, 5' RACE with UMI labels was used. TCRdb re-called the 5' RACE reads and gives one entry per CDR3 protein, without DNA. The table gives 46,000 or so distinct CDR3 sequences; the top ten clones make up about 2.5% of it. In germline, CDR1 is SEHNR, CDR2 FQNEAQ (reference sequence). The CDR3 totals 16 residues. V and J are TRBV7-9 and TRBJ2-7; TCRdb's D call of TRBD1 is untestable without DNA. The sequencing sample was made of naive CXCR3- CD8+ T cells from blood. Subset noted: CD45RO-CCR7+CD27+CD95- naive CD8+ T cells lacking CXCR3 (TNR3-). The TCR originated in a human donor in good health. Some clones in this sample may be carry-over from other donors' samples. The CDR3 spells CASSLGGASTPLEQYF.